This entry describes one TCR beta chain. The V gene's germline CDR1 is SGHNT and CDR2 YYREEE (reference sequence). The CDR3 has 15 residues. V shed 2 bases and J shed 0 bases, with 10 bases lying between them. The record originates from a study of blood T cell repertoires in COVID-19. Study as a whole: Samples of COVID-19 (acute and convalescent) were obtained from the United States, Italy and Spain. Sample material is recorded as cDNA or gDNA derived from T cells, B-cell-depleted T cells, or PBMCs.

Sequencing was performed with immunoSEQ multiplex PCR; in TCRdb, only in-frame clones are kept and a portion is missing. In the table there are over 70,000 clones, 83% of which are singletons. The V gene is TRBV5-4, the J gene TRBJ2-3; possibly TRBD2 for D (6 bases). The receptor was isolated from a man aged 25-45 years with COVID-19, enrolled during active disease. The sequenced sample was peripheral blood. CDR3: CASSFGGDSTDTQYF. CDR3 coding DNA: TGTGCCAGCAGCTTTGGCGGGGATAGCACAGATACGCAGTATTTT. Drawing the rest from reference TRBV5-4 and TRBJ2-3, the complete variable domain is ETGVTQSPTHLIKTRGQQVTLRCSSQSGHNTVSWYQQALGQGPQFIFQYYREEENGRGNFPPRFSGLQFPNYSSELNVNALELDDSALYLCASSFGGDSTDTQYFGPGTRLTVL.